Below, one T cell receptor beta chain is given with its context. The V end lost 3 bases, the J end lost 1 base, and 15 bases lay between the germline ends. Germline values: CDR1 LNHDA, CDR2 SQIVND (reference sequence). CDR3 length: 16 residues. This specimen comes from a study of T cell responses to AZD1222 COVID-19 vaccine. Timing groups of about 4 and about 12 weeks for second doses were pooled. Sequencing used immunoSEQ multiplex PCR; TCRdb keeps in-frame clones, though not all of them. The sample lists 160,000 or so clones; 90% to 95% were seen once. This specimen consisted of peripheral blood, obtained 28 days after the second AZD1222 dose. The chain is built from TRBV19 and TRBJ1-2, with TRBD1 as a possible D gene (5 bases). The TCR originated in an adult who received the AZD1222 COVID-19 vaccine. The CDR3 region is CASSMYSGGNNYGYTF. The DNA for the CDR3 is TGTGCCAGTAGTATGTATTCGGGGGGTAATAACTATGGCTACACCTTC.